The 27 T cell receptor beta chains reported below all come from one sample, sequenced in a study of T-cell reconstitution after alpha-beta-depleted transplantation in children. Molecular barcoding with unique molecular identifiers was used for the TCRbeta library. TCRdb recomputed calls from the PCR reads with MiXCR, one row per CDR3 protein. This sample yields 530,000 or so distinct CDR3 sequences, of which 20% to 30% are seen a single time; about a third belongs to the top ten. Sequencing used PBMCs, obtained before TCRalphabeta/CD19-depleted stem cell transplant. Every receptor here comes from a boy under two years old with Wiskott-Aldrich syndrome, due to receive a stem cell transplant.

The V call is TRBV10-3, the J call TRBJ2-7, with D perhaps matching TRBD1 (5 bases). This CDR3 contains 12 residues. Trimming took off 6 bases at V and 1 base at J, with 7 bases between the two ends. Per germline, CDR1 ENHRY and CDR2 SYGVKD. CDR3 sequence: CAIRGPSYEQYF. Written as DNA, the CDR3 is TGTGCCATCAGGGGGCCTTCCTACGAGCAGTACTTC.

The rearrangement uses TRBV20-1 and TRBJ2-3; the D is unclear. V was shortened by 4 bases and J by 3 bases, with 14 bases between the two germline ends. The CDR3 has 14 residues. Germline values: CDR1 DFQATT, CDR2 SNEGSKA (reference sequence). The DNA for the CDR3 is TGCAGTGCTACCGATAAGGGTCTGACAGATACGCAGTATTTT. Its translation is CSATDKGLTDTQYF.

At least ten counts were recorded for this clonotype. This chain's CDR3 is CATSGGGNIQYF. The CDR3 DNA sequence: TGTGCCACCAGTGGCGGGGGAAACATTCAGTACTTC. The genes are TRBV24-1 and TRBJ2-4; 7 nucleotides line up with TRBD2. V lost 5 bases and J lost 6; bases outside the gene matches: 0. There are 12 residues in the CDR3. Germline V gene data show CDR1 as KGHDR and CDR2 as SFDVKD.

In its sample, this clonotype was seen a few times. This chain joins TRBV20-1 and TRBJ2-1; 8 positions agree with TRBD1. V shed 6 bases, J shed 0 bases, and the junction held 4 bases outside the gene matches. The CDR3 runs to 14 residues. The germline V gene encodes CDR1 DFQATT and CDR2 SNEGSKA (reference sequence). CDR3 coding DNA: TGCAGTGCCGTACAGGGGGACTCCTACAATGAGCAGTTCTTC. It encodes CSAVQGDSYNEQFF.

The table lists this clonotype with a few counts. The chain uses TRBV6-1 and TRBJ2-1; D remains ambiguous. V shed 6 bases and J shed 0 bases, with 12 bases lying between them. Germline lookup yields CDR1 MNHNS and CDR2 SASEGT. The CDR3 spans 15 residues. CDR3 region: CASRGPLSSYNEQFF. DNA for the CDR3: TGTGCCAGCAGGGGCCCGTTAAGCTCCTACAATGAGCAGTTCTTC.

A few counts support this clonotype. V usage is TRBV20-1 and J usage is TRBJ1-6, with no clear D. The CDR3 covers 12 residues. Germline CDR1 and CDR2: DFQATT and SNEGSKA (reference sequence). V lost 3 bases and J lost 7, with 7 bases in between. CDR3 nucleotides: TGCAGTGCTAGGTTGACGAATTCACCCCTCCACTTT. Protein: CSARLTNSPLHF.

The V gene is TRBV5-1, the J gene TRBJ2-1; maybe TRBD2 (5 bases). In germline, CDR1 is SGHRS, CDR2 YFSETQ. The CDR3 is 16 residues long. V was trimmed by 0 bases and J by 4 bases, leaving 14 bases between them. This chain's CDR3 is CASSLESAGTYNEQFF. The CDR3 DNA sequence: TGCGCCAGCAGCTTGGAGTCCGCGGGTACTTACAATGAGCAGTTCTTC.

This clonotype was picked up a small number of times. The V and J genes are TRBV5-1 and TRBJ2-3; D is possibly TRBD2 (5 bases). CDR3 length: 16 amino acids. V was trimmed by 2 bases and J by 0 bases, leaving 13 bases between them. Germline V gives CDR1 SGHRS, CDR2 YFSETQ. CDR3 region: CASSLGLDRSTDTQYF. CDR3 nucleotide sequence: TGCGCCAGCAGCTTAGGACTGGATAGAAGCACAGATACGCAGTATTTT.

This chain joins TRBV11-2 and TRBJ2-1; unclear D gene. Germline CDR1 is SGHAT and CDR2 is FQNNGV. Trimming pared 2 bases from V and 4 bases from J, leaving 9 bases between. The CDR3 length is 14 residues. The CDR3 loop reads CASSLSFSYNEQFF. In DNA, the CDR3 is TGTGCCAGCAGCTTATCATTCTCGTACAATGAGCAGTTCTTC.

The rearrangement joins TRBV9 to TRBJ2-1; TRBD2 matches at 13 bases. V lost 4 bases, J lost 7 bases, and 8 bases stayed unmatched. Germline V CDR1 and CDR2: SGDLS, YYNGEE. This CDR3 contains 16 residues. The CDR3 sequence is CASSTRTSGSMNEQFF. CDR3 in DNA: TGTGCCAGCAGCACCAGGACTAGCGGGAGTATGAATGAGCAGTTCTTC.

The chain uses TRBV7-9 and TRBJ2-2; no definite D call. The CDR3 is 13 residues long. CDR1 SEHNR and CDR2 FQNEAQ come from the germline V gene (reference sequence). Trimming cost V 2 bases and J 3 bases, with 4 bases left between them. The CDR3 sequence is CASSLRHTGELFF. Written as DNA, the CDR3 is TGTGCCAGCAGCTTAAGGCACACCGGGGAGCTGTTTTTT.

In its sample, this clonotype was seen a few times. The chain couples TRBV10-3 to TRBJ1-3; TRBD1 is a possible D gene (5 bases). The CDR3 is 16 residues long. CDR1 and CDR2 from the germline V gene are ENHRY and SYGVKD. V dropped 4 bases and J dropped 0 bases, with 13 bases sitting between them. The CDR3 loop reads CAISGDRLISGNTIYF. In DNA form, the CDR3 reads TGTGCCATCAGTGGAGACAGACTAATCTCTGGAAACACCATATATTTT.

The table lists this clonotype with a few counts. This rearrangement joins TRBV10-3 to TRBJ1-3; TRBD1 is a possible D gene (5 bases). Trimming removed 5 bases at V and 0 bases at J, with 11 bases between. Germline V lookup: CDR1 ENHRY, CDR2 SYGVKD. The CDR3 is made up of 15 amino acids. This CDR3 is CAISPGTASGNTIYF. CDR3 coding DNA: TGTGCCATCAGTCCTGGGACGGCCTCTGGAAACACCATATATTTT.

In this sample, this clonotype turned up a few times. This sequence joins TRBV12-3 or TRBV12-4 and TRBJ1-4, with unresolved D. The CDR3 consists of 16 residues. The V end was cut by 3 bases, the J end by 4 bases, with 15 bases between. CDR3 sequence: CASSFGETLLNEKLFF. The DNA of the CDR3 is TGTGCCAGCAGTTTTGGGGAGACACTTCTTAATGAAAAACTGTTTTTT.

This chain joins TRBV28 and TRBJ2-1; D is unresolved. CDR3 length: 16 residues. CDR1 and CDR2 (germline): MDHEN, SYDVKM. The V and J ends lost 4 bases and 8 bases respectively, with 21 bases between them. This CDR3 reads CASSSSAVGPRDEQFF. DNA of the CDR3: TGTGCCAGCAGTTCGTCAGCCGTTGGGCCCCGCGATGAGCAGTTCTTC.

This clonotype was seen more than once but under ten times. This chain links TRBV20-1 with TRBJ1-4; no reliable D call. The CDR3 has 14 residues. V shed 1 base and J shed 3 bases, with 9 bases lying between them. CDR1 and CDR2 from the germline V gene are DFQATT and SNEGSKA (reference sequence). The CDR3 protein is CSARAGAANEKLFF. The CDR3, as DNA: TGCAGTGCTAGAGCGGGAGCAGCTAATGAAAAACTGTTTTTT.

The chain recombines TRBV4-1 with TRBJ1-4, with a possible D match to TRBD1 (6 bases). V lost 4 bases to trimming and J lost 6 bases, with 9 bases between them. The CDR3 consists of 13 residues. The germline V gene has CDR1 MGHRA and CDR2 YSYEKL. The CDR3 reads CASSPGGHEKLFF. In DNA form, the CDR3 reads TGCGCCAGCAGCCCCGGGGGGCATGAAAAACTGTTTTTT.

V and J are TRBV5-1 and TRBJ1-2, with TRBD1 matching 7 bases. Per germline, CDR1 SGHRS and CDR2 YFSETQ. V gave up 3 bases and J gave up 5 bases; unmatched junction bases: 7. The CDR3 covers 14 residues. The CDR3 sequence: CASSSLQGPYGYTF. The CDR3 coding sequence is TGCGCCAGCAGCTCCCTACAGGGGCCTTATGGCTACACCTTC.

This clonotype was observed many times. The chain couples TRBV5-1 to TRBJ2-3; 8 positions agree with TRBD1. The germline CDR1 and CDR2 sequences are SGHRS and YFSETQ. Trimming removed 4 bases from V and 2 bases from J; junction bases left unmatched: 9. This CDR3 has 16 residues. As DNA, the CDR3 is TGCGCCAGCAGCCCGACAGGGGCCGTTACCACAGATACGCAGTATTTT. Its translation is CASSPTGAVTTDTQYF. Using reference TRBV5-1 and TRBJ2-3 for the parts outside the CDR3, the full variable domain is KAGVTQTPRYLIKTRGQQVTLSCSPISGHRSVSWYQQTPGQGLQFLFEYFSETQRNKGNFPGRFSGRQFSNSRSEMNVSTLELGDSALYLCASSPTGAVTTDTQYFGPGTRLTVL.

The V and J genes are TRBV10-3 and TRBJ2-2; D perhaps matches TRBD1 (5 bases). Trimming removed 8 bases at V and 0 bases at J, with 7 bases between. This CDR3 contains 13 residues. The germline CDR1 and CDR2 sequences are ENHRY and SYGVKD. The CDR3 reads CAIGAANTGELFF. For the CDR3, the DNA is TGTGCCATCGGGGCGGCGAACACCGGGGAGCTGTTTTTT.

V gene TRBV5-1 combines with J gene TRBJ1-1; D is undetermined. There are 14 residues in the CDR3. Deletions cut 2 bases from V and 4 bases from J, with 12 bases between. Germline CDR1 reads SGHRS; CDR2 reads YFSETQ. CDR3 protein: CASSFISGITEAFF. For the CDR3, the DNA is TGCGCCAGCAGCTTTATAAGCGGGATCACTGAAGCTTTCTTT.

This clonotype has only a few counts. The rearrangement links TRBV5-8 to TRBJ2-1; tentative D call: TRBD1 (6 bases). The CDR3 length is 16 residues. From germline, CDR1 is SGHTS and CDR2 YDEGEE. The ends were cut back, 2 bases at V and 6 bases at J, with 18 bases in the middle. The CDR3 DNA sequence: TGTGCCAGCAGCTTACCGGGACGCCAGGGGTCCAATGAGCAGTTCTTC. Its protein product is CASSLPGRQGSNEQFF. Supplemented by reference TRBV5-8 and TRBJ2-1, the full variable domain reads EAGVTQSPTHLIKTRGQQATLRCSPISGHTSVYWYQQALGLGLQFLLWYDEGEERNRGNFPPRFSGRQFPNYSSELNVNALELEDSALYLCASSLPGRQGSNEQFFGPGTRLTVL.

The CDR3 protein is CASSLRDKDYNEQFF. CDR3 nucleotides: TGTGCCAGCAGCTTGAGGGACAAGGATTACAATGAGCAGTTCTTC. The chain couples TRBV5-7 to TRBJ2-1; D may be TRBD1 (6 bases). TRBV5-7 has ORF status, its function being uncertain. This CDR3 spans 15 amino acids. Trimming stripped 1 base from V and 4 bases from J, with 12 bases between.

This clonotype was counted between two and nine times. This CDR3 is CASSLRGEEKLFF. The CDR3 DNA follows: TGTGCCAGCAGTTTGCGGGGGGAAGAAAAACTGTTTTTT. J is TRBJ1-4 and V is TRBV12-3 or TRBV12-4, with TRBD1 as a possible D gene (5 bases). The CDR3 length is 13 residues. Trimming removed 3 bases at V and 8 bases at J, with 10 bases between.

CDR3 in DNA: TGCGCCAGCAGCGCAAACAGGGTCGCTGAAGCTTTCTTT. It codes for CASSANRVAEAFF. The chain couples TRBV5-1 to TRBJ1-1, with D possibly being TRBD1 (6 bases). CDR1 and CDR2 from the germline V gene are SGHRS and YFSETQ. The germline V and J ends were trimmed by 4 bases and 6 bases, with 13 bases remaining between them. The CDR3 runs to 13 residues.

This clonotype was counted only a few times. The rearrangement uses TRBV7-9 and TRBJ2-1, with 7 bases lining up with TRBD2. The CDR3 length is 16 residues. The V segment lost 4 bases and the J segment 0 bases; nucleotides outside the gene matches: 6. From germline, CDR1 is SEHNR and CDR2 FQNEAQ (reference sequence). CDR3: CASSWIRDYSYNEQFF. CDR3 coding DNA: TGTGCCAGCAGCTGGATCCGGGACTACTCCTACAATGAGCAGTTCTTC.

This clonotype was observed once. The V and J genes are TRBV20-1 and TRBJ2-5; no clear D gene. The V end was cut by 5 bases, the J end by 5 bases, with 15 bases between. The CDR3 runs 13 residues. From germline, CDR1 is DFQATT and CDR2 SNEGSKA (reference sequence). The CDR3 nucleotides read TGCAGTGCTCCAAAGGTGGTACAGGAGACCCAGTACTTC. This translates into CSAPKVVQETQYF.